This T cell receptor beta chain was found in a study of blood T cells in healthy people across ages. Regarding the study as a whole: Nothing was known about donor CMV status, and this possibly confounded expanded clonotype changes. Roughly linear age-related decline in beta diversity appeared, significant by age approximately 43.

The use of a sample-barcoded 5' primer and a J-beta primer mix characterized a second PCR of 7 to 11 cycles. A 12-random-nucleotide template-switch adaptor tagged each cDNA molecule. TCRdb reanalysed the 5' RACE reads using MiXCR and keeps one entry per CDR3 protein. The data show roughly 900,000 distinct CDR3 sequences, roughly 26% seen once. Germline V gene sequence: CDR1 MGHDK, CDR2 SYGVNS. V was pared by 1 base and J by 2 bases, with 20 bases between. This CDR3 is 18 amino acids long. Collection of 8.5 to 10 milliliters of peripheral blood was performed for each donor. With respect to this clonotype: What it binds is unknown.

The sample comprised blood. This sequence joins TRBV25-1 and TRBJ2-5; possibly TRBD1 or TRBD2 for D (5 bases each). The source is a woman of 80 years or more in good health. In DNA, the CDR3 is TGTGCCAGCAGTGAATTGGGTCGAGGGGCCACCGCACAAGAGACCCAGTACTTC. It encodes CASSELGRGATAQETQYF.